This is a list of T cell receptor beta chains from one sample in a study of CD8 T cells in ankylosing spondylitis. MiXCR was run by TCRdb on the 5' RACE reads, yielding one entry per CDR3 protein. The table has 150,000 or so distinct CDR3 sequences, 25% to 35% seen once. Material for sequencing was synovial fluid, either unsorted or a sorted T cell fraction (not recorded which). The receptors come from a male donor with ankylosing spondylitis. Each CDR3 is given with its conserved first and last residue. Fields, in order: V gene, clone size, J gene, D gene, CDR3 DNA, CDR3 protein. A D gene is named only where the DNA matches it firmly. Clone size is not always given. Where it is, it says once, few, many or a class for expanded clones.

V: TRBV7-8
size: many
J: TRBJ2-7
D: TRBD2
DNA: TGTGCCAGCAGCTTAGCTGGGGGAGGGACCTACGAGCAGTACTTC
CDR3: CASSLAGGGTYEQYF

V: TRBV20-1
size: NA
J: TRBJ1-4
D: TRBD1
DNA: TGCAGTGCTAGTCGACAGGGATCAACTAATGAAAAACTGTTTTTT
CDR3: CSASRQGSTNEKLFF

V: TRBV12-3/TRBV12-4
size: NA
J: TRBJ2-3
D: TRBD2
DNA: TGTGCCAGCAGCCGGACTAGCGGGGGGGCGGCGCAGTATTTT
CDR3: CASSRTSGGAAQYF

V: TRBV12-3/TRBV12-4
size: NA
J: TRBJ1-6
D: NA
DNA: TGTGCCAGCAGTTTATCTGCTCCTGGGAATTCACCCCTCCACTTT
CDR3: CASSLSAPGNSPLHF

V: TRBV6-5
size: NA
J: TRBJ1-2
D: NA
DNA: TGTGCCAGCAGTTACTCGAACTCCGGGAGGGGCTACACCTTC
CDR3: CASSYSNSGRGYTF

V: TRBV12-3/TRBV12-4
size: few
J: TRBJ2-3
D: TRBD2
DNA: TGTGCCAGCAGTTTTAAGGGACTAGCTGCAGATACGCAGTATTTT
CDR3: CASSFKGLAADTQYF

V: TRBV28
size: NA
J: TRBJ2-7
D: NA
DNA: TGTGCCAGCAGCCCCGGGACGTTGAACTACGAGCAGTACTTC
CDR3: CASSPGTLNYEQYF

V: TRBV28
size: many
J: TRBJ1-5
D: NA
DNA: TGTGCCAGCAGTCTTAACCGGGACAAATATTTT
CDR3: CASSLNRDKYF

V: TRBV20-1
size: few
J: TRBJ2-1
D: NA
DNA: TGCAGTGCTAGGAAACAGTCCAACCACAATGAGCAGTTCTTC
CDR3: CSARKQSNHNEQFF

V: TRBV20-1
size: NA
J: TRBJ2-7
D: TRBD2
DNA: TGCAGTGCCAAGTTACGTCTAGCGGGAGGCAGACTCTACGAGCAGTACTTC
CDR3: CSAKLRLAGGRLYEQYF

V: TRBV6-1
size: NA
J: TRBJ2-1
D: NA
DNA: TGTGCCAGCAACCCTGGCGGAAGCTCCTACAATGAGCAGTTCTTC
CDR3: CASNPGGSSYNEQFF

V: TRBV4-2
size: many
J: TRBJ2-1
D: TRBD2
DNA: TGTGCCAGCAGCCGAGCCGGACTAGCGGGGGACAATGAGCAGTTCTTC
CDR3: CASSRAGLAGDNEQFF

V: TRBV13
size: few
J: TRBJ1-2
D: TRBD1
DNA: TGTGCCAGCAGCTTAGGCCACGGGACAGGGGGCACAGCTAACTATGGCTACACCTTC
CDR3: CASSLGHGTGGTANYGYTF

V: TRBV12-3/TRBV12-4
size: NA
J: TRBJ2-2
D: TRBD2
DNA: TGTGCCAGCAGTGAGCGGGAGCGTCCCTCCACCGGGGAGCTGTTTTTT
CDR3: CASSERERPSTGELFF

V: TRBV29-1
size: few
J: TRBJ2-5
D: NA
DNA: TGCAGCGTTGCCGGAGCGGACGCACAAGAGACCCAGTACTTC
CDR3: CSVAGADAQETQYF

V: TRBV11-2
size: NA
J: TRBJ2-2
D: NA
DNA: TGTGCCAGCAGCATAGATAGGGTACAGTCAAACACCGGGGAGCTGTTTTTT
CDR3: CASSIDRVQSNTGELFF

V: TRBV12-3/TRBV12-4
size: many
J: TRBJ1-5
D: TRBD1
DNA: TGTGCCAGCAGTCCCAGGACAGGGAGGGATCAGCCCCAGCATTTT
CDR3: CASSPRTGRDQPQHF

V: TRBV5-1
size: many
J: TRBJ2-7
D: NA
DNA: TGCGCCAGCAGCTTACCGCGACTGGGCGGGCAAAGCTCCTACGAGCAGTACTTC
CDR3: CASSLPRLGGQSSYEQYF